This TCR beta chain came from a study of OX40 agonist ivuxolimab in advanced cancers. Study-wide background: Patient treatment consisted of intravenous ivuxolimab administration every 2 weeks at 0.01 to 10 mg/kg. Partial responses were achieved by three patients, one with hepatocellular carcinoma and two with cutaneous melanoma. Findings and limits, study-wide: By week 6 at 0.1 to 3.0 mg/kg, blood CD4+ and CD8+ T cells had expanded clonally. Some patients without response likewise showed low normalized clonal expansion.

Only in-frame clones appear in the TCRdb table, and some are missing; sequencing was by immunoSEQ multiplex PCR. In the table there are 45,000 or so clones, around 80% of which are singletons. In the case of this clone: Its antigen is still unknown.

CDR3 length: 13 amino acids. Germline V gives CDR1 SEHNR, CDR2 FQNEAQ (reference sequence). This sequence originates from an adult with an advanced solid tumor such as melanoma, head and neck, liver or kidney cancer. Sequencing used CD4+ or CD8+ T cells sorted from blood, obtained in a trial of the OX40 agonist ivuxolimab. V usage is TRBV7-9 and J usage is TRBJ2-5; TRBD1 matches 7 bases. The better agreement between TRBJ2-7 and the DNA end casts doubt on the J call. Here the CDR3 DNA reads TGTGCCAGCAGCCGAACAGGGGTCCACGAGCAGTACTTC. Its translation: CASSRTGVHEQYF.